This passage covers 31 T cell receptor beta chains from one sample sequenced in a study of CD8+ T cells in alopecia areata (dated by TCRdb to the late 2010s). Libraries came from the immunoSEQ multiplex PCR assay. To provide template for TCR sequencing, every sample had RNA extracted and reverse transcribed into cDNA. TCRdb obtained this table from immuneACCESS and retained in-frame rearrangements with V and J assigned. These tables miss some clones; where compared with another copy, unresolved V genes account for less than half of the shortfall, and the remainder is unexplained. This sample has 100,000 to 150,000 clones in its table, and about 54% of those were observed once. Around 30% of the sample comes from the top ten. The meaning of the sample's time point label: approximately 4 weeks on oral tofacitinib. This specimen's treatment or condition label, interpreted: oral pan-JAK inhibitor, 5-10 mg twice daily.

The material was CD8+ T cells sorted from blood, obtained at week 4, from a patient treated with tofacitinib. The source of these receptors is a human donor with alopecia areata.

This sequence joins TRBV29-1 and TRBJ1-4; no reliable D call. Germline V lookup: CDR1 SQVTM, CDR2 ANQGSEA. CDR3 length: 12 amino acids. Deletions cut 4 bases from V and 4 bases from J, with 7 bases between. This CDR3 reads CSVVEGNEKLFF. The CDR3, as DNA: TGCAGCGTTGTGGAGGGTAATGAAAAACTGTTTTTT. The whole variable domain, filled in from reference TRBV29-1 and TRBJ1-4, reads SAVISQKPSRDICQRGTSLTIQCQVDSQVTMMFWYRQQPGQSLTLIATANQGSEATYESGFVIDKFPISRPNLTFSTLTVSNMSPEDSSIYLCSVVEGNEKLFFGSGTQLSVL.

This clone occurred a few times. CDR3 sequence: CASSVVDSYNEQFF. For the CDR3, the DNA is TGTGCCAGCAGCGTAGTTGACAGCTACAATGAGCAGTTCTTC. The J gene is TRBJ2-1, the V gene TRBV9, with a tentative D call TRBD1 (5 bases). Germline V CDR1 and CDR2: SGDLS, YYNGEE. The ends were cut back, 0 bases at V and 3 bases at J, with 7 bases in the middle. CDR3 length: 14 residues.

The CDR3 bases are TGTGCCACGGAGAGGTTAGCCTACGAGCAGTACTTC. Encoded protein: CATERLAYEQYF. V gene TRBV30 combines with J gene TRBJ2-7; no clear D. The V and J ends lost 8 bases and 2 bases respectively, with 13 bases between them. Per germline, CDR1 GTSNPN and CDR2 SVGIG (reference sequence). The CDR3 runs to 12 residues.

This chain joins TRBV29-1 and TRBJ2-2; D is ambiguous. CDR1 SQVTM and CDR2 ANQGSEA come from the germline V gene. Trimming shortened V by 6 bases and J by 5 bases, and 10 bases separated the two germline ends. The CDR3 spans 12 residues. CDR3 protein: CSVPDPTGELFF. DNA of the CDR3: TGCAGCGTCCCGGATCCTACCGGGGAGCTGTTTTTT.

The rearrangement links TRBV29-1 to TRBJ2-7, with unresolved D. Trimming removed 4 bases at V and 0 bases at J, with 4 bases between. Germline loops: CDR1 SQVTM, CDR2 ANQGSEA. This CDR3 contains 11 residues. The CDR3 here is CSVVGSYEQYF. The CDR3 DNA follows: TGCAGCGTTGTTGGCTCCTACGAGCAGTACTTC.

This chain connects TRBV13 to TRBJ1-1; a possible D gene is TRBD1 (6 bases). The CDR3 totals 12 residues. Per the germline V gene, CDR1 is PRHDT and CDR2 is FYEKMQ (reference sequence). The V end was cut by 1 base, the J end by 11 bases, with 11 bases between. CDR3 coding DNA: TGTGCCAGCAGCTTAGACCGACAGGAGGCTTTCTTT. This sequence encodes CASSLDRQEAFF.

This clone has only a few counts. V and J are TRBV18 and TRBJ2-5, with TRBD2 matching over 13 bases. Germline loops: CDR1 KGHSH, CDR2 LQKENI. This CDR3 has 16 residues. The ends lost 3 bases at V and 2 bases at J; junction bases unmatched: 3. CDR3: CASSPGTSGEQETQYF. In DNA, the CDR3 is TGTGCCAGCTCACCCGGGACTAGCGGGGAGCAAGAGACCCAGTACTTC.

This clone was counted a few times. The CDR3 sequence is CASSLALGEEGEKLFF. CDR3 nucleotides: TGTGCCAGCAGCTTAGCCCTCGGAGAGGAAGGTGAAAAACTGTTTTTT. This chain joins TRBV7-8 and TRBJ1-4; D uncertain. Germline CDR1 and CDR2: SGHVS and FQNEAQ. The CDR3 is made up of 16 amino acids. The ends were cut back, 0 bases at V and 7 bases at J, with 15 bases in the middle.

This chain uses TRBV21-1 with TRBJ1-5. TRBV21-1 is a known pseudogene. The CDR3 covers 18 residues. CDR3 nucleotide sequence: TGTGCCAGCAGCAAATCTTGGAGGGGGTGGTATGTCAATCAGCCCCAGCATTTT. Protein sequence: CASSKSWRGWYVNQPQHF.

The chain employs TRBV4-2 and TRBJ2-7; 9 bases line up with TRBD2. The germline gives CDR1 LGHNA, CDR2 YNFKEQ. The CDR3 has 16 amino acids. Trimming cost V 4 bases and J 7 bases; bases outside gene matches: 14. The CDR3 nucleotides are TGTGCCAGCAGCCGGGCTAGCGGGGATCTAGACTTGGAGCAGTACTTC. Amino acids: CASSRASGDLDLEQYF.

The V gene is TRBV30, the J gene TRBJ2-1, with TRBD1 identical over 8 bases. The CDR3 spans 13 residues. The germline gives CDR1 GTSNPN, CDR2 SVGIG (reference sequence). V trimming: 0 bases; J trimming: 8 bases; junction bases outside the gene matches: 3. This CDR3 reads CAWSVTGGDEQFF. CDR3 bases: TGTGCCTGGAGTGTAACAGGGGGTGATGAGCAGTTCTTC.

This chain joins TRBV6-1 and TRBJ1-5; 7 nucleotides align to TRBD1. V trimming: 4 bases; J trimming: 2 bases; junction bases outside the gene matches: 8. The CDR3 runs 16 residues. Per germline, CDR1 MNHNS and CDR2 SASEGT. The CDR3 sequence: CASSVYRGMGNQPQHF. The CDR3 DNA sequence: TGTGCCAGCAGTGTATACAGGGGTATGGGCAATCAGCCCCAGCATTTT.

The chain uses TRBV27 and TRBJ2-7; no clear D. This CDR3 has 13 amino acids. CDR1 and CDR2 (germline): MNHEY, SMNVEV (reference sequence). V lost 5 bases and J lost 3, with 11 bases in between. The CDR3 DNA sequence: TGTGCCAGCAGTCCCTACCCCGGCTACGAGCAGTACTTC. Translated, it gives CASSPYPGYEQYF.

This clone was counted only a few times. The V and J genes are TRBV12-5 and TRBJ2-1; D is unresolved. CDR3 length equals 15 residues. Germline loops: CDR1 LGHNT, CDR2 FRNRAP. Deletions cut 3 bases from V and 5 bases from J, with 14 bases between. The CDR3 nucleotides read TGTGCTAGTGGTTTCGGCTCGTGGCAGCACAATGAGCAGTTCTTC. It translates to CASGFGSWQHNEQFF.

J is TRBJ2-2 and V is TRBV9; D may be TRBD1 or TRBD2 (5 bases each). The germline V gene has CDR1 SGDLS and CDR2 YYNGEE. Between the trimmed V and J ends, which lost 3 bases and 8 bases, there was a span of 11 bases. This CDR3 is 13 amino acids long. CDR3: CASSAGAAGELFF. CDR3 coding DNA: TGTGCCAGCAGCGCCGGGGCGGCAGGGGAGCTGTTTTTT.

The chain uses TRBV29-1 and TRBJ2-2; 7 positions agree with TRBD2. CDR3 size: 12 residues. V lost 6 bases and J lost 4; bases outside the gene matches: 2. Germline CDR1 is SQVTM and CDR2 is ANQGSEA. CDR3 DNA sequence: TGCAGCGTGGCGGGGGTCACCGGGGAGCTGTTTTTT. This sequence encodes CSVAGVTGELFF.

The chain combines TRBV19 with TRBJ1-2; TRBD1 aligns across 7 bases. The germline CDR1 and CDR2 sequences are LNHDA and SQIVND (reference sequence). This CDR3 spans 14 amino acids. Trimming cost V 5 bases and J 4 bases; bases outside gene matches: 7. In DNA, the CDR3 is TGTGCCAGTAGTCCCACCGGGACAGCCTATGGCTACACCTTC. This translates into CASSPTGTAYGYTF.

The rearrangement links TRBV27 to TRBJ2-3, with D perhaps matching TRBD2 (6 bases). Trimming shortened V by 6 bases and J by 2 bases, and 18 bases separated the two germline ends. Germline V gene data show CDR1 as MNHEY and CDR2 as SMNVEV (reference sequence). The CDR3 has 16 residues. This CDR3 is CASSPLPGGPTDTQYF. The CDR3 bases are TGTGCCAGCAGCCCGCTTCCCGGGGGACCCACAGATACGCAGTATTTT.

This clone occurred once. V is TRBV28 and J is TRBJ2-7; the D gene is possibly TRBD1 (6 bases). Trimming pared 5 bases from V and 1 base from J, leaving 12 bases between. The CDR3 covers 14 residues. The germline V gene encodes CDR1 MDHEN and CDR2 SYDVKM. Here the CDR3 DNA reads TGTGCCAGCAGTCCGTTACAGGGTTCCTACGAGCAGTACTTC. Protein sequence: CASSPLQGSYEQYF.

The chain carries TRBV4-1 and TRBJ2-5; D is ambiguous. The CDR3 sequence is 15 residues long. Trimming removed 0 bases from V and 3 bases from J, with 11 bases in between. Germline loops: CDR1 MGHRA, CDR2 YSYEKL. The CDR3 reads CASSQEGRSKETQYF. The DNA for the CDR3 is TGCGCCAGCAGCCAAGAAGGTCGTTCCAAAGAGACCCAGTACTTC.

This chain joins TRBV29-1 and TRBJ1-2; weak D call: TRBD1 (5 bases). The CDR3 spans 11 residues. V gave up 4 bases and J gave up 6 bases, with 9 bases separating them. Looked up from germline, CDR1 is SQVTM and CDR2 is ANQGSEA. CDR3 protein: CSVVGRDGYTF. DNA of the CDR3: TGCAGCGTTGTCGGCAGGGATGGCTACACCTTC.

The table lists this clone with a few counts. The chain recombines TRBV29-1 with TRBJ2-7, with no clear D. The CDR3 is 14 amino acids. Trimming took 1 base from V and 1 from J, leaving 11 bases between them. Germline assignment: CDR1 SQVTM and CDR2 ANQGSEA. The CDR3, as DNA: TGCAGCGTTGAAGTCAGTTCAAAGTCCTACGAGCAGTACTTC. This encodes CSVEVSSKSYEQYF.

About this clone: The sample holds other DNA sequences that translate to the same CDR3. The CDR3 region is CAWGQGPNTEAFF. Written as DNA, the CDR3 is TGTGCCTGGGGTCAGGGGCCGAACACTGAAGCTTTCTTT. The chain has TRBV30 and TRBJ1-1; D perhaps matches TRBD1 (6 bases). Deletions cut 5 bases from V and 1 base from J, with 11 bases between. CDR3 length: 13 residues. Germline V gene data show CDR1 as GTSNPN and CDR2 as SVGIG (reference sequence).

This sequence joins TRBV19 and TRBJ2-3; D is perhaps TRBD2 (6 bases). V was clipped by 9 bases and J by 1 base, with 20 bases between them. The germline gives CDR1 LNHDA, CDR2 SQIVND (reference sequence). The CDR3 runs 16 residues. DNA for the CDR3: TGTGCCAGCGAGGCGGCCGGGACTCTAGGCACAGATACGCAGTATTTT. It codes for CASEAAGTLGTDTQYF.

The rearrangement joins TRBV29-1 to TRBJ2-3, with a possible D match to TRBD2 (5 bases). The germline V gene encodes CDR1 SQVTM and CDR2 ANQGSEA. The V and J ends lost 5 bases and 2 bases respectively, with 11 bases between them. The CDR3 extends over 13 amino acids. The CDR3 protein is CSVLRAPTDTQYF. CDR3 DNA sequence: TGCAGCGTTCTGAGGGCTCCCACAGATACGCAGTATTTT.

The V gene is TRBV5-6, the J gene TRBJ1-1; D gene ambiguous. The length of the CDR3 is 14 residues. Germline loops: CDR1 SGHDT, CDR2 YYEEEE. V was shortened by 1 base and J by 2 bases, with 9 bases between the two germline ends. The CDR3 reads CASSLLGFNTEAFF. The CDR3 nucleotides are TGTGCCAGCAGCTTGTTGGGGTTCAACACTGAAGCTTTCTTT. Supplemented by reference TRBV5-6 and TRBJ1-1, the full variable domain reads DAGVTQSPTHLIKTRGQQVTLRCSPKSGHDTVSWYQQALGQGPQFIFQYYEEEERQRGNFPDRFSGHQFPNYSSELNVNALLLGDSALYLCASSLLGFNTEAFFGQGTRLTVV.

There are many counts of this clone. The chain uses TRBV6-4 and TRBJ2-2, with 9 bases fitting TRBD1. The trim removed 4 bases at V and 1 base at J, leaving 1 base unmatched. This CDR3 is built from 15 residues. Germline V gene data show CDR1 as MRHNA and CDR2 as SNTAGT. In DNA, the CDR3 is TGTGCCAGCAGTGGGGGACAGGGGAACACCGGGGAGCTGTTTTTT. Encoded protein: CASSGGQGNTGELFF.

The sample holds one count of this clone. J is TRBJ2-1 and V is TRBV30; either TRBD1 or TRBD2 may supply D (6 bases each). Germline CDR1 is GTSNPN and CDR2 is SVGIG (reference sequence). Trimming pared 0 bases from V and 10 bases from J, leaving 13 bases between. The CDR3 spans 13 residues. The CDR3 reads CAWSVGGGWEQFF. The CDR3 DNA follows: TGTGCCTGGAGTGTAGGAGGGGGTTGGGAGCAGTTCTTC.

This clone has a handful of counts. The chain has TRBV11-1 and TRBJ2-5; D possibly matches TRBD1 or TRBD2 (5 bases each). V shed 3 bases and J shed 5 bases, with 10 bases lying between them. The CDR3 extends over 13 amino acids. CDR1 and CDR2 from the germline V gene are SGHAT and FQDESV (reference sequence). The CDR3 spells CASSFPGTETQYF. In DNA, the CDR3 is TGTGCCAGCAGCTTTCCAGGGACGGAGACCCAGTACTTC.

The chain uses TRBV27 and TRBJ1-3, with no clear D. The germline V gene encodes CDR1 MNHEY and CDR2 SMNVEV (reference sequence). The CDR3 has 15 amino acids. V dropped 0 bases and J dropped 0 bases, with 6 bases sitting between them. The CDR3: CASSLSAASGNTIYF. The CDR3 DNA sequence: TGTGCCAGCAGTTTATCGGCGGCCTCTGGAAACACCATATATTTT.

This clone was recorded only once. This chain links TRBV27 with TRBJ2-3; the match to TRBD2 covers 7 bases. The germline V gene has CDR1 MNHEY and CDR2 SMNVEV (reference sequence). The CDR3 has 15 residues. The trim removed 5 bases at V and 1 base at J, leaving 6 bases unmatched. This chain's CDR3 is CASSLVTSGTDTQYF. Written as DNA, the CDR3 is TGTGCCAGCAGTCTCGTCACTAGCGGCACAGATACGCAGTATTTT.